Below are 27 T cell receptor beta chains sequenced from a single sample in a study of blood T cell repertoires in COVID-19. Assay: immunoSEQ multiplex PCR; the TCRdb copy retains only in-frame clones and omits some. The sample has over 200,000 clones, 83% seen once. Specimen: peripheral blood. The receptors come from a woman aged 40 to 50 with active or convalescent COVID-19.

This sequence joins TRBV4-2 and TRBJ2-3; TRBD2 matches at 12 bases. The CDR3 has 19 residues. From germline, CDR1 is LGHNA and CDR2 YNFKEQ. Trimming at V came to 0 bases and at J to 1 base, leaving 8 bases not matched to a gene. CDR3 in amino acids: CASSQDYGTSGLGTDTQYF. The CDR3 DNA follows: TGTGCCAGCAGCCAAGATTATGGGACTAGCGGGTTGGGCACAGATACGCAGTATTTT.

The chain uses TRBV7-2 and TRBJ1-4, with unresolved D. This CDR3 is built from 16 residues. The germline V gene has CDR1 SGHTA and CDR2 FQGNSA. V lost 5 bases, J lost 8 bases, and 21 bases lay in between. CDR3 DNA sequence: TGTGCCAGCAGCCCGAAAGGTCCGGGGTGGGAGGAAAAACTGTTTTTT. This translates into CASSPKGPGWEEKLFF.

There are a few counts of this clone. The chain recombines TRBV12-3 or TRBV12-4 with TRBJ2-3; possible D gene TRBD1, 5 bases. Deletions cut 3 bases from V and 10 bases from J, with 11 bases between. CDR3 length: 12 residues. CDR3 amino acids: CASSLSQGPQYF. The CDR3 DNA reads TGTGCCAGCAGTTTGAGCCAGGGTCCGCAGTATTTT.

The CDR3 loop is CASSLSRDGGYTF. The CDR3 DNA follows: TGTGCCAGCAGTTTATCCAGGGATGGAGGCTACACCTTC. V and J are TRBV27 and TRBJ1-2, with D perhaps TRBD1 (5 bases). The length of the CDR3 is 13 residues. CDR1 and CDR2 from the germline V gene are MNHEY and SMNVEV (reference sequence). Trimming left V 0 bases short and J 8 bases short, with 10 bases between.

The V and J genes are TRBV5-1 and TRBJ2-2; 8 bases match TRBD2. V was pared by 3 bases and J by 4 bases, with 5 bases of the junction left unmatched. Germline V CDR1 and CDR2: SGHRS, YFSETQ. The CDR3 is made up of 15 amino acids. CDR3 in amino acids: CASSSERETTGELFF. In DNA form, the CDR3 reads TGCGCCAGCAGCTCCGAGCGGGAGACCACCGGGGAGCTGTTTTTT.

V gene TRBV24-1 combines with J gene TRBJ2-5; 8 bases match TRBD1. Germline V gene data show CDR1 as KGHDR and CDR2 as SFDVKD. The CDR3 is 16 amino acids. V lost 1 base and J lost 3; bases outside the gene matches: 6. CDR3 nucleotides: TGTGCCACCAGTGATTTTGTCGGGACAGGCAAAGAGACCCAGTACTTC. Amino acid sequence: CATSDFVGTGKETQYF.

The CDR3 DNA reads TGTGCCAGCAGTGACGGGGTAGAGGAGAGAGATACGCAGTATTTT. Amino acid sequence: CASSDGVEERDTQYF. V and J are TRBV2 and TRBJ2-3; tentative D call: TRBD2 (5 bases). Germline values: CDR1 SNHLY, CDR2 FYNNEI. The CDR3 is made up of 15 amino acids. Trimming removed 3 bases from V and 5 bases from J, with 15 bases in between.

The rearrangement uses TRBV12-5 and TRBJ2-3; D might be TRBD2 (5 bases). Looked up from germline, CDR1 is LGHNT and CDR2 is FRNRAP. V was trimmed by 2 bases and J by 2 bases, leaving 20 bases between them. There are 18 residues in the CDR3. The CDR3 region is CASGLPSGLLELTDTQYF. The CDR3 DNA reads TGTGCTAGTGGTTTGCCCTCCGGACTTCTAGAACTCACAGATACGCAGTATTTT.

The chain is built from TRBV21-1 and TRBJ2-3; whether TRBD1, the table's D call, matches the DNA was not checked. TRBV21-1 is classified as a pseudogene. The CDR3 loop spans 16 amino acids. The CDR3 nucleotides read TGTGCCAGCAACCCCTACAGGGAAGACTCCACAGATACGCAGTATTTT. Its protein product is CASNPYREDSTDTQYF.

Details on this clone: At the DNA level, this CDR3 is encoded by other sequences in the same sample as well. The chain employs TRBV5-1 and TRBJ2-2; 11 bases line up with TRBD2. V shed 4 bases and J 2 bases; nucleotides not matched to a gene: 4. This CDR3 region has 16 residues. CDR1 is SGHRS, CDR2 YFSETQ, per germline. The CDR3 DNA reads TGCGCCAGCAGCCCGGGACTAGCGGTAAACACCGGGGAGCTGTTTTTT. Its protein product is CASSPGLAVNTGELFF.

The rearrangement links TRBV28 to TRBJ2-7; a weak D match, TRBD2 (6 bases). The ends were cut back, 3 bases at V and 5 bases at J, with 20 bases in the middle. This CDR3 spans 16 amino acids. Germline-derived CDR1 and CDR2 are MDHEN and SYDVKM. The CDR3 here is CASSFPLARVPNEQYF. CDR3 coding DNA: TGTGCCAGCAGTTTTCCTCTAGCGCGTGTTCCTAACGAGCAGTACTTC.

This clone occurred a few times. This chain uses TRBV19 with TRBJ1-5; no definite D call. The CDR3 length is 13 residues. V gave up 5 bases and J gave up 2 bases, with 7 bases separating them. Germline V gene lookup returns CDR1 LNHDA and CDR2 SQIVND (reference sequence). The chain's CDR3 is CASSWEGNQPQHF. CDR3 DNA sequence: TGTGCCAGTAGTTGGGAGGGCAATCAGCCCCAGCATTTT. Drawing the rest from reference TRBV19 and TRBJ1-5, the complete variable domain is DGGITQSPKYLFRKEGQNVTLSCEQNLNHDAMYWYRQDPGQGLRLIYYSQIVNDFQKGDIAEGYSVSREKKESFPLTVTSAQKNPTAFYLCASSWEGNQPQHFGDGTRLSIL.

The CDR3 sequence: CASSLPTGAGSPLHF. The CDR3 DNA sequence: TGTGCCAGCAGCCTACCGACAGGGGCTGGGTCACCCCTCCACTTT. The chain carries TRBV5-5 and TRBJ1-6; 8 bases map to TRBD1. Germline lookup yields CDR1 SGHKS and CDR2 YYEKEE (reference sequence). The ends lost 4 bases at V and 10 bases at J; junction bases unmatched: 10. This CDR3 contains 15 residues.

V usage is TRBV7-8 and J usage is TRBJ1-1; TRBD1 is a possible D gene (6 bases). The CDR3 runs to 12 residues. Trimming stripped 5 bases from V and 10 bases from J, with 14 bases between. Germline assignment: CDR1 SGHVS and CDR2 FQNEAQ. CDR3 protein: CASSPGTLGAFF. In DNA form, the CDR3 reads TGTGCCAGCAGCCCCGGGACACTGGGAGCTTTCTTT.

The V and J genes are TRBV11-3 and TRBJ2-5; 8 positions match TRBD2. The V gene's germline CDR1 is SGHNT and CDR2 YENEEA. V lost 1 base and J lost 7; bases outside the gene matches: 14. The CDR3 extends over 17 amino acids. CDR3 residues: CASSLVTGTGRAWTQYF. In DNA form, the CDR3 reads TGTGCCAGCAGCTTAGTGACCGGAACCGGGAGGGCCTGGACCCAGTACTTC.

The rearrangement joins TRBV10-3 to TRBJ1-6; 7 positions agree with TRBD1. V shed 0 bases, J shed 7 bases, and the junction held 9 bases outside the gene matches. The length of the CDR3 is 17 residues. Germline CDR1 ENHRY, CDR2 SYGVKD. The CDR3 region has the DNA TGTGCCATCAGTGAGTCGACGCAGGGGGAAGTCAATTCACCCCTCCACTTT. Protein product: CAISESTQGEVNSPLHF.

CDR3 nucleotide sequence: TGTGCCAGCAGCCAAGGGGGCCAGCCCCAGCATTTT. It is translated as CASSQGGQPQHF. V gene TRBV27 combines with J gene TRBJ1-5; 7 bases align to TRBD1. The V segment lost 6 bases and the J segment 7 bases; nucleotides outside the gene matches: 3. The CDR3 runs to 12 residues. Germline V lookup: CDR1 MNHEY, CDR2 SMNVEV (reference sequence).

The V call is TRBV4-3, the J call TRBJ2-1; 13 nucleotides line up with TRBD2. The germline V gene has CDR1 LGHNA and CDR2 YSLEER. The length of the CDR3 is 17 residues. With 7 bases clipped from V and 6 bases from J, the junction kept 12 bases outside the gene matches. CDR3 nucleotide sequence: TGCGCCAGCAACGCAGGACTAGCGGGGGAAGGGTTCAATGAGCAGTTCTTC. It translates to CASNAGLAGEGFNEQFF.

On this clone: One junction end does not reproduce the germline sequence, and a read error may be involved. The V gene is TRBV24-1, the J gene TRBJ1-2, with a possible D match to TRBD1 (6 bases). CDR1 is KGHDR and CDR2 is SFDVKD in the germline V gene. The CDR3 loop spans 8 amino acids. In nucleotides, the CDR3 is TGTGCCACCCGGGAGGGGGAGTTC. Translated: CATREGEF.

The J gene is TRBJ2-7, the V gene TRBV6-5; no reliable D call. Germline V gene sequence: CDR1 MNHEY, CDR2 SVGAGI. This CDR3 region has 14 residues. The germline V and J ends were trimmed by 7 bases and 4 bases, with 17 bases remaining between them. CDR3 sequence: CASKMAFSNYEQYF. CDR3 DNA: TGTGCCAGCAAGATGGCTTTTTCCAATTACGAGCAGTACTTC.

Comments on this clone: Other DNA sequences in the sample encode the same CDR3. This CDR3 is CATSGGRNQPQHF. For the CDR3, the DNA is TGTGCCACCAGTGGCGGAAGGAATCAGCCCCAGCATTTT. This chain links TRBV24-1 with TRBJ1-5; unclear D gene. The length of the CDR3 is 13 residues. The germline V gene has CDR1 KGHDR and CDR2 SFDVKD. Between the trimmed V and J ends, which lost 5 bases and 4 bases, there was a span of 8 bases.

For the CDR3, the DNA is TGTGCCAGCAGCTTAAGGGCCCCTTGGCGACAAGAGACCCAGTACTTC. Translated: CASSLRAPWRQETQYF. J is TRBJ2-5 and V is TRBV7-3; D unresolved. CDR1 is SGHTA and CDR2 is FQGTGA in the germline V gene. The V end was cut by 1 base, the J end by 2 bases, with 14 bases between. The CDR3 covers 16 residues.

The chain couples TRBV30 to TRBJ1-1; no clear D gene. The CDR3 is 13 residues long. Germline V gene lookup returns CDR1 GTSNPN and CDR2 SVGIG (reference sequence). V was trimmed by 0 bases and J by 4 bases, leaving 9 bases between them. The CDR3 DNA sequence: TGTGCCTGGAGTGTAACACTAACCACTGAAGCTTTCTTT. It yields the protein CAWSVTLTTEAFF.

The genes are TRBV4-1 and TRBJ1-1; 8 bases agree with TRBD1. V lost 2 bases, J lost 1 base, and 3 bases stayed unmatched. Per the germline V gene, CDR1 is MGHRA and CDR2 is YSYEKL. The CDR3 has 15 amino acids. The CDR3 sequence is CASSQSGQGNTEAFF. The DNA for the CDR3 is TGCGCCAGCAGCCAAAGCGGACAGGGGAACACTGAAGCTTTCTTT.

The chain links TRBV3-1 (or the pseudogene TRBV3-2) to TRBJ2-7, with D unresolved. CDR1 is LGHDT, CDR2 YNNKEL, per germline (reference sequence). This CDR3 comprises 12 residues. V lost 5 bases to trimming and J lost 3 bases, with 8 bases between them. The DNA of the CDR3 is TGTGCCAGCAGCTTCTTAGACTACGAGCAGTACTTC. It yields the protein CASSFLDYEQYF.

The rearrangement joins TRBV27 to TRBJ1-1; 7 nucleotides line up with TRBD1. The CDR3 sequence is 13 residues long. V was clipped by 6 bases and J by 4 bases; unmatched bases: 5. Germline V lookup: CDR1 MNHEY, CDR2 SMNVEV (reference sequence). CDR3 protein: CASSLPGGTEAFF. CDR3 in DNA: TGTGCCAGCAGCCTACCAGGGGGCACTGAAGCTTTCTTT.

The CDR3 nucleotides read TGTGCCAGCAGCTCATTGGGGACAGGGGCGAGAGGGGAGCAGTACTTC. It specifies CASSSLGTGARGEQYF. V gene TRBV5-6 combines with J gene TRBJ2-7; 10 bases align to TRBD1. CDR1 is SGHDT and CDR2 is YYEEEE in the germline V gene. The CDR3 loop spans 16 amino acids. With 3 bases clipped from V and 7 bases from J, the junction kept 13 bases outside the gene matches.